This TCR beta chain emerged from a study of cytomegalovirus exposure and HLA in healthy donors. Comment on this clone: The antigen is not known.

Study findings and constraints: The study designated 164 TCR beta chains cytomegalovirus-associated. The authors later found most CMV-associated TCR beta chains appeared HLA-restricted.

In the PCR, 60 Vbeta and 13 Jbeta primers were used. Profiling relied on immunoSEQ multiplex PCR, and the TCRdb table lists in-frame clones only, not all of them. The sample lists 120,000 to 150,000 clones, approximately 68% occurring once. Specimen: PBMCs. The source is a middle-aged man in good health and CMV-seronegative.

Here the CDR3 reads CASSQDLSRLTINYEQYF. The CDR3 nucleotides are TGTGCCAGCAGCCAAGATCTTTCGCGGCTCACGATAAACTACGAGCAGTACTTC. This rearrangement joins TRBV4-2 to TRBJ2-7; D gene unclear. V was pared by 0 bases and J by 3 bases, with 21 bases between. This CDR3 is built from 18 residues. Germline loops: CDR1 LGHNA, CDR2 YNFKEQ.